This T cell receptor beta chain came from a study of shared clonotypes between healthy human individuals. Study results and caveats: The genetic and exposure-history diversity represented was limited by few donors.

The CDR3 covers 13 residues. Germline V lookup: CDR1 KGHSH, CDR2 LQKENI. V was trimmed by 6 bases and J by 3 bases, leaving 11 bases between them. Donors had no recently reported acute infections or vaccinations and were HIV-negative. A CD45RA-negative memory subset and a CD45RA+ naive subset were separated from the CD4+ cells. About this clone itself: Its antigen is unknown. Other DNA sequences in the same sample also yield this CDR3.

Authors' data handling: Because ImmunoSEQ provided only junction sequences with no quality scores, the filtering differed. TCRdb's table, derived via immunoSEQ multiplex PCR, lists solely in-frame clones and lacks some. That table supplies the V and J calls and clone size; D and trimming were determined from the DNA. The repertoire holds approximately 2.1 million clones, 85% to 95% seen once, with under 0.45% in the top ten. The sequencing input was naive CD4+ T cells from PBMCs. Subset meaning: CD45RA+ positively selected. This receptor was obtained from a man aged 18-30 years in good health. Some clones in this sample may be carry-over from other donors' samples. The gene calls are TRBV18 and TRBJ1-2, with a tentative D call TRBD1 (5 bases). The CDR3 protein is CASSAGTDYGYTF. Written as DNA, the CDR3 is TGTGCCAGCTCGGCCGGGACTGACTATGGCTACACCTTC.